This T cell receptor (beta chain) stems from a study of T cell responses to AZD1222 COVID-19 vaccine. Whole-study context: Second doses that came at about 4 or about 12 weeks were put together. Study observations and caveats: Across spike, vaccine-associated CD4 TCRs were found, dominant at 160-218 and 743-854. Spike-specific TCR breadth and depth were elevated following two AZD1222 doses. Unmutated variant regions reportedly attract nearly half of all spike-specific TCRs.

There are 16 residues in the CDR3. J was trimmed by 9 bases and V by 0 bases; bases with no gene match: 11. The germline CDR1 and CDR2 sequences are LNHDA and SQIVND (reference sequence). Here immunoSEQ multiplex PCR was the method, and the copy in TCRdb shows in-frame clones only, minus some. The table lists 130,000 to 150,000 clones, around 89% of them singletons. About this clone itself: The antigen remains unidentified.

This TCR derives from an adult in good health. This chain joins TRBV19 and TRBJ2-1; 7 nucleotides align to TRBD2. This specimen was peripheral blood, taken on day 0 of AZD1222 vaccination. CDR3 loop: CASSIDPSGARGEQFF. The CDR3 DNA follows: TGTGCCAGTAGTATAGACCCTAGCGGCGCACGTGGTGAGCAGTTCTTC.